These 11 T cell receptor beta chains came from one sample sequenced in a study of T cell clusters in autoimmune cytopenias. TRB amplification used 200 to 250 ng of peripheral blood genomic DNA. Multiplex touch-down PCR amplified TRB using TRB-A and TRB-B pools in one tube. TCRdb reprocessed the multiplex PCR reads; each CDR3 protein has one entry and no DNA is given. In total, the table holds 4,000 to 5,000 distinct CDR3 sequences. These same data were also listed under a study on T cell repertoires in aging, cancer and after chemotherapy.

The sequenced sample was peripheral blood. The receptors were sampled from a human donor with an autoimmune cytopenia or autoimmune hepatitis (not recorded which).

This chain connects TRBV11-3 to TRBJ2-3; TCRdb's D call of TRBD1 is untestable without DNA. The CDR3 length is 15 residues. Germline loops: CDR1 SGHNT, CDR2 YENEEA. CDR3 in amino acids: CASSFPGVVTDTQYF.

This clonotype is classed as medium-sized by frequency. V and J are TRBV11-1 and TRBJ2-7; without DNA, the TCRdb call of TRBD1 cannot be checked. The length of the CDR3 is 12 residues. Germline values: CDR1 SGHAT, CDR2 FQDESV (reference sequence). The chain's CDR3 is CASSPRGREQYF.

The CDR3 reads CASSPGSGNTIYF. The V gene is TRBV11-3, the J gene TRBJ1-3; there is no DNA to check the TCRdb D call of TRBD1. This CDR3 has 13 amino acids. Looked up from germline, CDR1 is SGHNT and CDR2 is YENEEA.

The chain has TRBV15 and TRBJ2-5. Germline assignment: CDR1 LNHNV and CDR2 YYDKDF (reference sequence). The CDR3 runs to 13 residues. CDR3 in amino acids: CATRQYDRETQYF.

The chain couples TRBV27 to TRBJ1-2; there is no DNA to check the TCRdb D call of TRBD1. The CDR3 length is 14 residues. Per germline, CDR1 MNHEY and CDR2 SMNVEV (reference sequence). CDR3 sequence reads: CASRFPGQSYGYTF.

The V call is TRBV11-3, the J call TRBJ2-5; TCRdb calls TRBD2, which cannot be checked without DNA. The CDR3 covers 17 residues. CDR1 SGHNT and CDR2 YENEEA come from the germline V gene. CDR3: CASSLSKGLAGRETQYF.

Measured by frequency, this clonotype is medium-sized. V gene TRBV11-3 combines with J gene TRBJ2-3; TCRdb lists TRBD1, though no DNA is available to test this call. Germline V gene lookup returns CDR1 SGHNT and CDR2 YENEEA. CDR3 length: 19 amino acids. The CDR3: CASSLVPTRRGWGTDTQYF.

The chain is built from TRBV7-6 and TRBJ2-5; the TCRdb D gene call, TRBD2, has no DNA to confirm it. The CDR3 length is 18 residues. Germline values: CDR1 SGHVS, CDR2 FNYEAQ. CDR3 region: CASTVEVVRGGLQETQYF.

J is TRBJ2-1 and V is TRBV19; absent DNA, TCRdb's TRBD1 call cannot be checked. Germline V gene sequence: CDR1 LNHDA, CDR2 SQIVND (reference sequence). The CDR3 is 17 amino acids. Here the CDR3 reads CASTLSHWVSPYNEQFF.

The CDR3: CASSKAGGFEQYF. The chain joins TRBV12-3 or TRBV12-4 to TRBJ2-7; TCRdb reports TRBD1, a call that lacks DNA to check it against. This CDR3 comprises 13 residues.

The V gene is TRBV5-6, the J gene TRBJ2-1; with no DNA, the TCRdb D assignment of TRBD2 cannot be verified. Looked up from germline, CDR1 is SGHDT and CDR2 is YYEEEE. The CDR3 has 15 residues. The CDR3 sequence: CASSLVSPSYNEQFF. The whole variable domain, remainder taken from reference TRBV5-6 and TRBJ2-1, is DAGVTQSPTHLIKTRGQQVTLRCSPKSGHDTVSWYQQALGQGPQFIFQYYEEEERQRGNFPDRFSGHQFPNYSSELNVNALLLGDSALYLCASSLVSPSYNEQFFGPGTRLTVL.